This T cell receptor (beta chain) was recovered during a study of radiotherapy plus CTLA-4 blockade in lung cancer. Study details: With 25% to 40% of patients having disease control, objective responses were seen in about 18%. Broader study findings: Researchers report tumor-derived TCR clones expanding in blood after radiotherapy plus ipilimumab. Response, reportedly, was best predicted by interferon-beta along with early blood T cell clone dynamics.

Trimming removed 3 bases from V and 0 bases from J, with 11 bases in between. This CDR3 is 15 amino acids long. Germline V gene lookup returns CDR1 LNHDA and CDR2 SQIVND (reference sequence). The sample holds one count of this clone. The antigen remains unidentified. Ipilimumab CTLA-4 blockade and focal radiation were given to patients with chemo-refractory metastatic non-small-cell lung cancer. Repertoires were generated with immunoSEQ multiplex PCR, while TCRdb's copy carries only in-frame clones and drops some. This table has about 84,000 clones, less than 80% appearing once. This material consisted of peripheral blood, taken from a patient treated with radiotherapy plus ipilimumab. The rearrangement uses TRBV19 and TRBJ1-2; TRBD1 is a possible D gene (6 bases). This sequence originates from a human donor with non-small cell lung cancer that progressed on radiotherapy plus ipilimumab. DNA for the CDR3: TGTGCCAGTAGTATTTGGGACACCCCTAACTATGGCTACACCTTC. Amino acids: CASSIWDTPNYGYTF.